This T cell receptor beta chain is from a study of cytomegalovirus exposure and HLA in healthy donors. The overall study: The roughly 130 validation repertoires used the same platform as the approximately 700 first-cohort repertoires (as reported by a later analysis). Study-level results: The authors listed 150 to 200 TCR beta chains as cytomegalovirus-associated. Among TCR sequences, most were rare, though some public TCRs appeared in many donors. It was found in a later analysis that first-cohort TCR clusters tended to co-occur in the roughly 120 validation repertoires.

Produced via immunoSEQ multiplex PCR; TCRdb's table is partial and in-frame only. The profile shows around 150,000 clones, about 82% of them singletons. This CDR3 has 18 residues. Germline CDR1 and CDR2: SGDLS and YYNGEE. Trimming took 3 bases from V and 1 from J; bases not matched to a gene: 8. With regard to this clone: Its antigen remains unknown.

Material: PBMCs. The origin of this receptor is a man aged 25 to 40 in good health and CMV-seropositive. V and J are TRBV9 and TRBJ2-6, with 9 bases aligning to TRBD1. The CDR3 is CASSGRDRVISGANVLTF. CDR3 coding DNA: TGTGCCAGCAGCGGCCGGGACAGGGTTATTTCTGGGGCCAACGTCCTGACTTTC.